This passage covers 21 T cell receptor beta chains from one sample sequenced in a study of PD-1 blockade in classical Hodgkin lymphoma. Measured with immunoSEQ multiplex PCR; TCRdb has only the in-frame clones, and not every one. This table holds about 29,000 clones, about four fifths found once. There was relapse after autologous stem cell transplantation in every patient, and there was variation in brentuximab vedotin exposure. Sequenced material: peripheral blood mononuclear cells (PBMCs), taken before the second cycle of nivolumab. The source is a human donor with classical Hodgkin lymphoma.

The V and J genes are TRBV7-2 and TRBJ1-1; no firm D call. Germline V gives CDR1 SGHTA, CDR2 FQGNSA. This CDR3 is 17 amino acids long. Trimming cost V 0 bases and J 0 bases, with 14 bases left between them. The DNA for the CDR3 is TGTGCCAGCAGCTTAGCAGGAGGGCTCCTTATGAACACTGAAGCTTTCTTT. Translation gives CASSLAGGLLMNTEAFF. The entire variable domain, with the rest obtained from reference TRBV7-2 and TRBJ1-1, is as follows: GAGVSQSPSNKVTEKGKDVELRCDPISGHTALYWYRQSLGQGLEFLIYFQGNSAPDKSGLPSDRFSAERTGGSVSTLTIQRTQQEDSAVYLCASSLAGGLLMNTEAFFGQGTRLTVV.

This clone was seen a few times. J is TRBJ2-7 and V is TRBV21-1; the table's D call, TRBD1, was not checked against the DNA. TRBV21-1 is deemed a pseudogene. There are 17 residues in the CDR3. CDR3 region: CASSKERQAIISYEQYF. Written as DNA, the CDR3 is TGTGCCAGCAGCAAAGAACGCCAGGCCATCATTTCCTACGAGCAGTACTTC.

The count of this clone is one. The chain's CDR3 is CASSYKPGGGLGYTF. The CDR3 nucleotides read TGTGCCAGCAGTTATAAGCCCGGTGGGGGGTTGGGCTACACCTTC. The J gene is TRBJ1-2, the V gene TRBV6-5, with D tentatively TRBD1 (5 bases). Germline V gives CDR1 MNHEY, CDR2 SVGAGI. This CDR3 is 15 amino acids long. V lost 3 bases and J 8 bases, leaving 19 bases between the germline ends.

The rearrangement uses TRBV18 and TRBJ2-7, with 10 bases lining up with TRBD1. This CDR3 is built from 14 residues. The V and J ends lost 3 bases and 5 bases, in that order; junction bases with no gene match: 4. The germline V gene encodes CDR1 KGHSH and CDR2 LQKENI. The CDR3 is CASSPRTGGNEQYF. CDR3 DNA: TGTGCCAGCTCACCGCGGACAGGGGGGAACGAGCAGTACTTC.

DNA for the CDR3: TGCGCCAGCAGCTTGAATGACGTCGACTATGGCTACACCTTC. Translated, it gives CASSLNDVDYGYTF. The V and J genes are TRBV5-1 and TRBJ1-2; D ambiguous. CDR1 is SGHRS, CDR2 YFSETQ, per germline. Trimming took off 1 base at V and 3 bases at J, with 10 bases between the two ends. The CDR3 is made up of 14 amino acids.

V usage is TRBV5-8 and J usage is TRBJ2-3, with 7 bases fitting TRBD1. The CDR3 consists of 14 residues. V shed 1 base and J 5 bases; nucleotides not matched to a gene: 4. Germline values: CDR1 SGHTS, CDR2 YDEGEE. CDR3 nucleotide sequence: TGTGCCAGCAGCTTGCGACCAGGGGGAGATACGCAGTATTTT. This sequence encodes CASSLRPGGDTQYF.

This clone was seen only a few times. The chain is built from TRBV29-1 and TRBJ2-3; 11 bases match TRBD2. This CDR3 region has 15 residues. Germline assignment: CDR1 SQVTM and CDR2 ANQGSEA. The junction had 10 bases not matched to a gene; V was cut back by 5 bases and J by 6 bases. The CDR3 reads CSVIRLAGPPDTQYF. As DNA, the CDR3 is TGCAGCGTTATCAGACTAGCGGGGCCCCCGGATACGCAGTATTTT.

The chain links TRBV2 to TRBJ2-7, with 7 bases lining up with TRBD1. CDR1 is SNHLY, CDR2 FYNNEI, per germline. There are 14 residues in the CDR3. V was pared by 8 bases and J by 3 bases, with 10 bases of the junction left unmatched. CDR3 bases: TGTGCCAGCGCCCGTCACGGGACAGACTACGAGCAGTACTTC. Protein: CASARHGTDYEQYF.

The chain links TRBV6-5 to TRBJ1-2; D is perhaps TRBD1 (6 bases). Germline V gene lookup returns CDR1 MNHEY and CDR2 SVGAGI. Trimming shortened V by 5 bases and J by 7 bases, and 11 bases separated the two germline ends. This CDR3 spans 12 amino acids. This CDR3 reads CASSPVGAGYTF. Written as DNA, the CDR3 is TGTGCCAGCAGTCCTGTGGGGGCTGGCTACACCTTC.

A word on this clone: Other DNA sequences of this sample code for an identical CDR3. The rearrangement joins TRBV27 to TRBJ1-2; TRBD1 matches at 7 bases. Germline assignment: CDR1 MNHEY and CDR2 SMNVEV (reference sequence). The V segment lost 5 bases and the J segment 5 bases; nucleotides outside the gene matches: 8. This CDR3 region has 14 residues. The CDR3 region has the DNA TGTGCCAGCAGTCCCCGCGCAGGGGGGTATGGCTACACCTTC. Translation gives CASSPRAGGYGYTF.

CDR3 nucleotide sequence: TGTGCCAGCAGCTTAGGAGTACACACAGATACGCAGTATTTT. Translation gives CASSLGVHTDTQYF. The chain uses TRBV13 and TRBJ2-3, with D unresolved. Germline V gives CDR1 PRHDT, CDR2 FYEKMQ (reference sequence). The CDR3 contains 14 residues. V was trimmed by 0 bases and J by 2 bases, leaving 6 bases between them.

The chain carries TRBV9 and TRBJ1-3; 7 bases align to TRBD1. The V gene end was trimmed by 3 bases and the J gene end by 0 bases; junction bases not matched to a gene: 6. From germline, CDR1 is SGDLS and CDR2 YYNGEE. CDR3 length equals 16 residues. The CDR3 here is CASSGGQSLSGNTIYF. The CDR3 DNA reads TGTGCCAGCAGCGGGGGACAGTCCCTCTCTGGAAACACCATATATTTT.

The CDR3 reads CAWSVPGPYLGNQPQHF. CDR3 coding DNA: TGTGCCTGGAGTGTACCTGGACCGTACCTCGGCAATCAGCCCCAGCATTTT. This chain links TRBV30 with TRBJ1-5, with D unresolved. The germline V gene has CDR1 GTSNPN and CDR2 SVGIG (reference sequence). Trimming shortened V by 0 bases and J by 2 bases, and 17 bases separated the two germline ends. The CDR3 runs to 17 residues.

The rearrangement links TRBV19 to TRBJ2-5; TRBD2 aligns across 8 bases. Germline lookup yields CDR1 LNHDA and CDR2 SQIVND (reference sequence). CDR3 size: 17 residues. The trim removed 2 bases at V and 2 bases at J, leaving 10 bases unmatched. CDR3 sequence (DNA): TGTGCCAGTAGTATATTCCCTGGTACTAGCGGACAAGAGACCCAGTACTTC. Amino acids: CASSIFPGTSGQETQYF.

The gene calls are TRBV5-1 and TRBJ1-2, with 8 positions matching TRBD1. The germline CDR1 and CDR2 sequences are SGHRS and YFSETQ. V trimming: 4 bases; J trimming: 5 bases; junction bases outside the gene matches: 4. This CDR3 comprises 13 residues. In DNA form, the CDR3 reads TGCGCCAGCAGCACGACAGGGGATTATGGCTACACCTTC. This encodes CASSTTGDYGYTF.

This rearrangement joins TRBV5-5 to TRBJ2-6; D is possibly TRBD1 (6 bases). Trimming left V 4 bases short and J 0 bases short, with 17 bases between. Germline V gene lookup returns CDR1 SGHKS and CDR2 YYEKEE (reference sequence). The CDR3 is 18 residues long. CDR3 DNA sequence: TGTGCCAGCAGCCTCCGTCTGGGACAAAACTCTGGGGCCAACGTCCTGACTTTC. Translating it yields CASSLRLGQNSGANVLTF.

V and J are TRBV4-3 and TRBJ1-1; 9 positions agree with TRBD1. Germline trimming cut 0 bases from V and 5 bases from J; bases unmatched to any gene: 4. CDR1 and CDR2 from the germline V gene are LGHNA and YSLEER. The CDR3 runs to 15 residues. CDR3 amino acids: CASSQEQQGATEAFF. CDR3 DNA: TGCGCCAGCAGCCAAGAGCAACAGGGGGCTACTGAAGCTTTCTTT.

Here the CDR3 DNA reads TGTGCCAGCAGCTTAGTCCAGGGGGGCACTGAAGCTTTCTTT. Its protein is CASSLVQGGTEAFF. The gene calls are TRBV7-2 and TRBJ1-1; TRBD1 matches at 7 bases. V dropped 1 base and J dropped 4; count of bases not matched to a gene: 3. Germline V gene lookup returns CDR1 SGHTA and CDR2 FQGNSA. This CDR3 has 14 amino acids.

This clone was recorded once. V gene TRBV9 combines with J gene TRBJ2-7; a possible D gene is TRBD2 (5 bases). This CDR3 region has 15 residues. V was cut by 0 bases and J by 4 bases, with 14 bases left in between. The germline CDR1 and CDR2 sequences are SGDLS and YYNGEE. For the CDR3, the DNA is TGTGCCAGCAGCGTAGACCTAGCCGGCGATTACGAGCAGTACTTC. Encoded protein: CASSVDLAGDYEQYF.

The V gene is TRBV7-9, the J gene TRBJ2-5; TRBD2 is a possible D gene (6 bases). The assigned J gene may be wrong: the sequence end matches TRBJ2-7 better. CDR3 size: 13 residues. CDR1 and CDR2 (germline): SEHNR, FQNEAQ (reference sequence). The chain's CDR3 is CASSSSGVNEQYF. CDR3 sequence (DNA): TGTGCCAGCAGCTCCTCGGGGGTAAACGAGCAGTACTTC.

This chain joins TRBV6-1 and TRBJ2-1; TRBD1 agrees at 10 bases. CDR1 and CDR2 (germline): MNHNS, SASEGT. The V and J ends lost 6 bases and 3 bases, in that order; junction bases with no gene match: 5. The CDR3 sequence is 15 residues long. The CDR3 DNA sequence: TGTGCCAGCAGACCCGGGACAGGGGACTACAATGAGCAGTTCTTC. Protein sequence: CASRPGTGDYNEQFF.